These T cell receptor beta chains were read from a single sample in a study of cytomegalovirus exposure and HLA in healthy donors. TCRdb keeps only in-frame clones here, not all; method: immunoSEQ multiplex PCR. The top ten hold about 2.1% of the sample, which has around 300,000 clones, about 75% seen once. The sample consisted of PBMCs. The receptors shown here come from a female donor in good health and CMV-seronegative. Both conserved end residues are part of each CDR3. A D gene is named only where the DNA matches it firmly. Clone size appears in some rows only: once, few, many, or a class for an expanded clone.

14 TRBJ1-3 TRBV11-2 - once CASSLSRSGNTIYF TGTGCCAGCAGCCTCTCTCGCTCTGGAAACACCATATATTTT
13 TRBJ1-1 TRBV14 - - CASSRHQGSEAFF TGTGCCAGCAGCCGACACCAGGGTTCTGAAGCTTTCTTT
15 TRBJ2-7 TRBV9 TRBD2 - CASSVASGPGGEQYF TGTGCCAGCAGCGTAGCTAGCGGGCCCGGGGGGGAGCAGTACTTC
15 TRBJ2-1 TRBV18 TRBD2 few CASSPGKRDGGEQFF TGTGCCAGCTCGCCCGGGAAAAGGGACGGGGGGGAGCAGTTCTTC
14 TRBJ2-2 TRBV18 - - CASSPSEGVGELFF TGTGCCAGCTCACCTTCTGAGGGCGTCGGGGAGCTGTTTTTT
12 TRBJ2-5 TRBV10-1 - - CASSESGETQYF TGCGCCAGCAGTGAGTCCGGGGAGACCCAGTACTTC
12 TRBJ1-4 TRBV2 - few CASRGGNEKLFF TGTGCCAGCAGAGGCGGCAATGAAAAACTGTTTTTT
14 TRBJ2-4 TRBV7-8 - - CASSFRGTKNIQYF TGTGCCAGCAGCTTCAGGGGAACCAAAAACATTCAGTACTTC
13 TRBJ2-7 TRBV7-8 - once CASSFNRVGEQYF TGTGCCAGCAGCTTTAACAGGGTCGGAGAGCAGTACTTC
18 TRBJ2-7 TRBV7-9 TRBD1 - CASSWGGTGGPTLYEQYF TGTGCCAGCAGCTGGGGGGGGACAGGGGGTCCCACCCTCTACGAGCAGTACTTC
15 TRBJ1-2 TRBV6-6 - - CASLPHVAGVEGYTF TGTGCCAGTTTGCCACACGTGGCAGGGGTAGAAGGCTACACCTTC
15 TRBJ2-2 TRBV19 - few CASRTGGRDTGELFF TGTGCCAGTCGCACCGGGGGGCGGGACACCGGGGAGCTGTTTTTT
11 TRBJ1-3 TRBV11-2 - - CASSSGTSFIF TGTGCCAGCAGCTCGGGTACATCTTTCATTTTT
15 TRBJ1-4 TRBV5-1 - - CASSLGAQFLEKLFF TGCGCCAGCAGCTTGGGGGCTCAGTTCCTTGAAAAACTGTTTTTT
15 TRBJ1-1 TRBV30 TRBD1 few CAWRALGQGNTEAFF TGTGCCTGGAGAGCCCTGGGACAGGGGAACACTGAAGCTTTCTTT
13 TRBJ1-2 TRBV27 - once CASSSDFSYGYTF TGTGCCAGCAGTTCAGACTTCTCTTATGGCTACACCTTC
14 TRBJ2-3 TRBV2 - - CASSVMLGGDTQYF TGTGCCAGCAGTGTAATGCTGGGGGGAGATACGCAGTATTTT
14 TRBJ1-2 TRBV11-3 - few CASSPLTTNYGYTF TGTGCCAGCAGTCCCCTGACAACTAACTATGGCTACACCTTC
17 TRBJ2-5 TRBV10-3 TRBD2 - CAIRPGLAALGGGTQYF TGTGCCATCAGGCCGGGACTAGCGGCATTGGGAGGGGGGACCCAGTACTTC
12 TRBJ2-7 TRBV5-4 - - CASSHSTGEQYF TGTGCCAGCAGCCACAGCACAGGGGAGCAGTACTTC
16 TRBJ2-5 TRBV9 TRBD1 - CASSPRGTGGLETQYF TGTGCCAGCAGCCCTAGGGGGACAGGGGGCTTGGAGACCCAGTACTTC
15 TRBJ2-7 TRBV28 TRBD2 - CATSGTSGSGYEQYF TGTGCCACCTCCGGGACTAGCGGGAGCGGCTACGAGCAGTACTTC
15 TRBJ2-5 TRBV6-5 TRBD2 - CASSYSSAGGETQYF TGTGCCAGCAGTTACTCGAGCGCGGGAGGAGAGACCCAGTACTTC
14 TRBJ2-7 TRBV28 - - CASSFGLRDYEQYF TGTGCCAGCAGTTTCGGACTGAGAGACTACGAGCAGTACTTC
15 TRBJ1-2 TRBV11-2 - - CASSVAGGGDYGYTF TGTGCCAGCAGCGTCGCCGGGGGTGGCGACTATGGCTACACCTTC
17 TRBJ2-3 TRBV4-1 TRBD2 once CASSVTETSGITDTQYF TGCGCCAGCAGCGTAACCGAGACTAGCGGCATAACAGATACGCAGTATTTT
14 TRBJ2-7 TRBV27 TRBD1 - CASRSWTGSYEQYF TGTGCCAGCAGGTCGTGGACAGGGTCGTACGAGCAGTACTTC
16 TRBJ2-3 TRBV7-8 - - CASSLIPEQFTDTQYF TGTGCCAGCAGCTTAATCCCCGAACAATTCACAGATACGCAGTATTTT